The rows below give T cell receptor beta chains drawn from one sample of a study of metastatic and nonmetastatic thyroid tumors. TCRdb re-called the PCR reads through MiXCR. This sample has tens of thousands of clones, with 14% found just once. Material: blood. The receptors come from a male donor with papillary thyroid cancer or a benign thyroid nodule (not recorded which). Some clones in this sample may be carry-over from other donors' samples. CDR3s include the opening cysteine and the closing phenylalanine or tryptophan. D genes are given only for firm matches. For some rows the clone size is stated as once, few or many, or as a class when expanded; others skip it.

>many|TRBJ1-3|TRBV12-3/TRBV12-4|TRBD1
CASSSGQGSRGNTIYF
TGTGCCAGCAGTTCGGGACAGGGGTCGAGAGGAAACACCATATATTTT
>many|TRBJ1-3|TRBV6-5|TRBD1
CASSYSGQGGGNTIYF
TGTGCCAGCAGTTACTCTGGACAGGGGGGTGGAAACACCATATATTTT
>many|TRBJ2-5|TRBV19|NA
CASSIAVRETQYF
TGTGCCAGTAGTATAGCCGTTAGGGAGACCCAGTACTTC
>many|TRBJ1-2|TRBV10-1|NA
CASSEPASYYGYTF
TGCGCCAGCAGTGAGCCTGCTAGCTACTATGGCTACACCTTC
>many|TRBJ2-2|TRBV25-1|NA
CASSAPGVNTGELFF
TGTGCCAGCAGTGCCCCAGGGGTTAACACCGGGGAGCTGTTTTTT
>NA|TRBJ2-2|TRBV28|TRBD2
CASSLTAWTSGLNTVELFF
TGTGCCAGCAGTTTAACCGCATGGACTAGCGGTTTAAACACCGTGGAGCTGTTTTTT
>many|TRBJ2-1|TRBV27|TRBD2
CASSLSPSGRGEQFF
TGTGCCAGCAGTTTATCGCCTAGCGGGAGAGGTGAGCAGTTCTTC
>many|TRBJ1-5|TRBV24-1|TRBD1
CATSGTGVGQPQHF
TGTGCCACCAGTGGGACAGGGGTCGGTCAGCCCCAGCATTTT
>many|TRBJ1-3|TRBV9|NA
CASSRLGDPGNTIYF
TGTGCCAGCAGCCGCCTGGGGGATCCTGGAAACACCATATATTTT
>many|TRBJ1-2|TRBV3-1|TRBD1
CASSPTSGGEKNGYTF
TGTGCCAGCAGCCCGACGTCAGGGGGCGAGAAGAATGGCTACACCTTC
>NA|TRBJ2-3|TRBV7-2|NA
CSSSFGGSSYTQYF
TGTTCCAGCAGCTTTGGGGGGTCCTCTTATACGCAGTATTTT
>many|TRBJ2-4|TRBV6-1|TRBD2
CASSEGAGGPIYIQYF
TGTGCCAGCAGTGAGGGAGCGGGAGGGCCGATTTACATTCAGTACTTC
>many|TRBJ2-5|TRBV11-2|NA
CASSPWGETQYF
TGTGCCAGCAGCCCATGGGGAGAGACCCAGTACTTC
>many|TRBJ1-1|TRBV6-5|NA
CASSYGLGPEAFF
TGTGCCAGCAGTTACGGTTTGGGGCCTGAAGCTTTCTTT
>many|TRBJ2-1|TRBV7-8|NA
CASSSGTENEQFF
TGTGCCAGCAGCTCTGGGACGGAAAATGAGCAGTTCTTC
>many|TRBJ2-2|TRBV11-2|TRBD2
CASSLKGLGRTGELFF
TGTGCCAGCAGCTTAAAGGGACTAGGGAGGACCGGGGAGCTGTTTTTT
>many|TRBJ1-4|TRBV19|NA
CASSGTGSTNEKLFF
TGTGCCAGTAGTGGTACAGGGTCCACTAATGAAAAACTGTTTTTT
>many|TRBJ2-5|TRBV19|NA
CASSIGGLGGKTQYF
TGTGCCAGTAGTATTGGTGGACTAGGGGGGAAGACCCAGTACTTC
>many|TRBJ1-2|TRBV11-2|NA
CASSLGQGGYTF
TGTGCCAGCAGCTTAGGTCAGGGTGGCTACACCTTC
>many|TRBJ2-7|TRBV28|NA
CASSLKGIHEQYF
TGTGCCAGCAGTTTAAAGGGGATCCACGAGCAGTACTTC
>few|TRBJ2-5|TRBV5-4|TRBD2
CASSLGRLAGAGETQYF
TGTGCCAGCAGCTTGGGCCGACTAGCGGGAGCGGGTGAGACCCAGTACTTC
>many|TRBJ2-3|TRBV29-1|NA
CSVDESTDTQYF
TGCAGCGTTGACGAGAGCACAGATACGCAGTATTTT
>many|TRBJ1-2|TRBV7-3|TRBD1
CASSEDRGTLYTF
TGTGCCAGCAGCGAAGACAGGGGAACCCTCTACACCTTC
>many|TRBJ2-3|TRBV5-1|TRBD2
CASSLAGERTDTQYF
TGCGCCAGCAGCTTAGCGGGAGAGCGCACAGATACGCAGTATTTT
>many|TRBJ1-1|TRBV7-2|NA
CASSLSRANTEAFF
TGTGCCAGCAGCTTAAGCAGGGCAAACACTGAAGCTTTCTTT